This entry concerns a single T cell receptor beta chain. TCRdb re-called the 5' RACE reads with MiXCR, one entry per CDR3 protein. The sample consists of just under 550,000 distinct CDR3 sequences, 13% to 15% of them appearing once. These data belong to a study of identical twins. CDR1 SGHDN and CDR2 FVKESK come from the germline V gene. The CDR3 consists of 13 residues. Deletions cut 2 bases from V and 7 bases from J, with 11 bases between. These records were also assigned to another study, of yellow fever vaccine responses in identical twins.

Sequences were obtained from CD4+ T cells sorted from blood. J is TRBJ1-2 and V is TRBV14; the D is unclear. The sequence was collected from a woman aged 18-29 years in good health. The CDR3 region is CASSQSRSGGYTF. The DNA of the CDR3 is TGTGCCAGCAGCCAAAGTAGAAGCGGTGGCTACACCTTC.